This TCR beta chain is drawn from a study of shared clonotypes between healthy human individuals. Study-wide results and caveats: All-four-donor shared clonotypes had higher generation probabilities than non-shared clonotypes did. Represented diversity, genetic and exposure-history alike, was limited by few donors.

In the original workflow: Sequence data from immunoSEQ were junction-only and lacked quality scores; consequently, filtering differed. Libraries were prepared by immunoSEQ multiplex PCR; TCRdb keeps only in-frame clonotypes and omits some of them. D and trimming were read from the DNA, whereas the V and J calls and clone size are those reported in that table. The profile covers millions of clones, with about 92% appearing a single time and more than 1.5% taken by the ten largest. About this clone: Its specificity is unknown.

Naive CD8 cells lacked CD45RO and underwent positive selection for CCR7, leaving out terminally differentiated effector memory CD45RA+ cells. This CDR3 is built from 14 residues. Between the trimmed V and J ends, which lost 6 bases and 5 bases, there was a span of 13 bases. Looked up from germline, CDR1 is MDHEN and CDR2 is SYDVKM. Material: naive CD8+ T cells from PBMCs. The chain joins TRBV28 to TRBJ1-4; a weak D match, TRBD1 (5 bases). The sequence was collected from a man between 18 and 35 years old in good health. Some clones in this sample may be carry-over from other donors' samples. The CDR3 reads CASSPRDPNEKLFF. CDR3 sequence (DNA): TGTGCCAGCAGCCCCAGGGATCCCAATGAAAAACTGTTTTTT. The whole variable domain, remainder taken from reference TRBV28 and TRBJ1-4, is DVKVTQSSRYLVKRTGEKVFLECVQDMDHENMFWYRQDPGLGLRLIYFSYDVKMKEKGDIPEGYSVSREKKERFSLILESASTNQTSMYLCASSPRDPNEKLFFGSGTQLSVL.